This note documents a single T cell receptor (beta chain) sequence. Its target is not known. Germline CDR1 DFQATT, CDR2 SNEGSKA (reference sequence). The CDR3 extends over 11 amino acids. V dropped 2 bases and J dropped 7 bases, with 5 bases sitting between them. This specimen belongs to a study of T cell responses to AZD1222 COVID-19 vaccine. The study, taken as a whole, reports: Seropositive status at baseline applied to only 6 or 7 AZD1222 recipients.

Assay used: immunoSEQ multiplex PCR; TCRdb lists only in-frame clones, some missing. The table includes about 160,000 clones, 92% detected once. Sequenced material: peripheral blood, taken 28 days after the second AZD1222 dose. This chain connects TRBV20-1 to TRBJ2-2; D not certain. This clonotype was sampled from an adult who received the AZD1222 COVID-19 vaccine. The CDR3 region is CSARFSGELFF. As DNA, the CDR3 is TGCAGTGCTAGATTCAGCGGGGAGCTGTTTTTT.